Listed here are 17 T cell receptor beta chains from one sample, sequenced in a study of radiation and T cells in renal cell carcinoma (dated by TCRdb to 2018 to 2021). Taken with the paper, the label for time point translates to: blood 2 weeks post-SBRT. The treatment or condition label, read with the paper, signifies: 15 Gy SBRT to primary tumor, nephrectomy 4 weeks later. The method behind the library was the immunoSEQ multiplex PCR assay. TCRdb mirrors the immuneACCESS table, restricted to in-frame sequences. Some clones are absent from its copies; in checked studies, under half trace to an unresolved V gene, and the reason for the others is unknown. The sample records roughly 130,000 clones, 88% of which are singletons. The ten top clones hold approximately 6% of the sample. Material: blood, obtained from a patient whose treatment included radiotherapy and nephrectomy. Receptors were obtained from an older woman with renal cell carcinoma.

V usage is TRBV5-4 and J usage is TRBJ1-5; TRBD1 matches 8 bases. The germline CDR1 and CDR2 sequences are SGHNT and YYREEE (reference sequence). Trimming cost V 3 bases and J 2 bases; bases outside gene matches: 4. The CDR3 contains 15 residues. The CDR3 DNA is TGTGCCAGCAGCTCTGGGACAGGAGGCAATCAGCCCCAGCATTTT. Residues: CASSSGTGGNQPQHF.

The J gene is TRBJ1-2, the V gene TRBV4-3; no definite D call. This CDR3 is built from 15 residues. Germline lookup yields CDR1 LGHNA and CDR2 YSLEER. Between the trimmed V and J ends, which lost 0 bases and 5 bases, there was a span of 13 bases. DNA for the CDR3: TGCGCCAGCAGCCAAGAGCCAGGCAAAGGGTATGGCTACACCTTC. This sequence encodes CASSQEPGKGYGYTF.

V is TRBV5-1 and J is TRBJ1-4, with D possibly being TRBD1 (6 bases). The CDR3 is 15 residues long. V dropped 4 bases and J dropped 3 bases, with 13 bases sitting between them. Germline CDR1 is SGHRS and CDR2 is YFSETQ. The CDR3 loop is CASSESGVSNEKLFF. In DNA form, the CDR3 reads TGCGCCAGCAGCGAATCAGGGGTCTCTAATGAAAAACTGTTTTTT.

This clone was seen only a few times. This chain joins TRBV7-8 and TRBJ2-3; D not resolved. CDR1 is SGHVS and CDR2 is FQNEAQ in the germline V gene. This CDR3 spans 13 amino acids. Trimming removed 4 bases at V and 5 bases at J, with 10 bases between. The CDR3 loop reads CASSYLGLDTQYF. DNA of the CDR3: TGTGCCAGCAGCTACCTCGGCTTAGATACGCAGTATTTT.

The CDR3 sequence: CASSLGGAGVASYNEQFF. The CDR3 coding sequence is TGTGCCAGCAGCTTAGGTGGGGCAGGGGTTGCCTCCTACAATGAGCAGTTCTTC. The chain couples TRBV7-2 to TRBJ2-1, with D tentatively TRBD1 (6 bases). From germline, CDR1 is SGHTA and CDR2 FQGNSA. Between the trimmed V and J ends, which lost 1 base and 0 bases, there was a span of 16 bases. This CDR3 is 18 amino acids long.

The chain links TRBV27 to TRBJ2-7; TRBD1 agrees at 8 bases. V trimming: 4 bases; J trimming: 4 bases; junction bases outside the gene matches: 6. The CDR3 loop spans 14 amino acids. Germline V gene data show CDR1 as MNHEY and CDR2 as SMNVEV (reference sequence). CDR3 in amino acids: CASSSDRVSYEQYF. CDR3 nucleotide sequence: TGTGCCAGCAGTTCGGACAGGGTATCATACGAGCAGTACTTC.

CDR3 residues: CASSLVAPVEQFF. CDR3 in DNA: TGTGCCAGCAGCTTGGTGGCTCCAGTCGAGCAGTTCTTC. The chain recombines TRBV5-4 with TRBJ2-1; D is ambiguous. V lost 0 bases, J lost 10 bases, and 11 bases lay in between. Germline CDR1 is SGHNT and CDR2 is YYREEE (reference sequence). The CDR3 loop spans 13 amino acids.

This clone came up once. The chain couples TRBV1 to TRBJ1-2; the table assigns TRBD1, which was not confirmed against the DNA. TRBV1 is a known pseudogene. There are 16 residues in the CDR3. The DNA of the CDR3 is TGCACCAGCACCTCCCGCCTAGACAGGGGAAACTATGGCTACACCTTC. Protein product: CTSTSRLDRGNYGYTF.

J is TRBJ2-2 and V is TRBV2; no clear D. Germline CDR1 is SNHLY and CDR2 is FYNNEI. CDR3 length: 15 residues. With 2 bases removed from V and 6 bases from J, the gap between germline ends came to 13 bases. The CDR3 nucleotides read TGTGCCAGCAGTGAATTCAGACCCCCGGCCGGGGAGCTGTTTTTT. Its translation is CASSEFRPPAGELFF.

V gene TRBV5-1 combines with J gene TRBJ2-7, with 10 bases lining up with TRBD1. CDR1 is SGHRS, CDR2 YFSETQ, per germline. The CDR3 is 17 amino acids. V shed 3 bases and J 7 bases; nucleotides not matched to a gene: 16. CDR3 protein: CASSSRSGQGMTGEQYF. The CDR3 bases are TGCGCCAGCAGCTCCCGTTCGGGACAGGGGATGACGGGAGAGCAGTACTTC.

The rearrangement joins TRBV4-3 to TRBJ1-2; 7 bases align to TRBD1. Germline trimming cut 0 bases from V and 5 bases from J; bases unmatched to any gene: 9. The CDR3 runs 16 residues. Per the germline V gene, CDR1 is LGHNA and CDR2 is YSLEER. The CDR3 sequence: CASSQDLGQGGYGYTF. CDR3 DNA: TGCGCCAGCAGCCAAGATCTCGGCCAGGGGGGGTATGGCTACACCTTC.

DNA of the CDR3: TGCGCCAGCAGCTTGGGTTCGCACGGCAGGGAAAATCAGCCCCAGCATTTT. Translating gives CASSLGSHGRENQPQHF. J is TRBJ1-5 and V is TRBV5-1, with a tentative D call TRBD1 (5 bases). The CDR3 runs to 17 residues. The germline V and J ends were trimmed by 0 bases and 4 bases, with 17 bases remaining between them. Germline V gives CDR1 SGHRS, CDR2 YFSETQ.

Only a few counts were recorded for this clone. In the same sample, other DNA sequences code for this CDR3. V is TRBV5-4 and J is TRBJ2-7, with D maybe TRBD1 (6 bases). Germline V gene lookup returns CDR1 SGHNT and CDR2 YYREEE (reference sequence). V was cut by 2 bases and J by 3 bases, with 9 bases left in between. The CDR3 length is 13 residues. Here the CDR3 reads CASSLLQGYEQYF. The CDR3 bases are TGTGCCAGCAGCTTATTACAGGGCTACGAGCAGTACTTC. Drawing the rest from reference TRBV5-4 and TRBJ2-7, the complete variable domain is ETGVTQSPTHLIKTRGQQVTLRCSSQSGHNTVSWYQQALGQGPQFIFQYYREEENGRGNFPPRFSGLQFPNYSSELNVNALELDDSALYLCASSLLQGYEQYFGPGTRLTVT.

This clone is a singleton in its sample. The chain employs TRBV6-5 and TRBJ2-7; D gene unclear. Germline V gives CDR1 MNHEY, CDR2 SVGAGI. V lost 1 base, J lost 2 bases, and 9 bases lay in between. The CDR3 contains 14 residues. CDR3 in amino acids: CASSYYVRPYEQYF. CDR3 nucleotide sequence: TGTGCCAGCAGTTACTATGTACGGCCCTACGAGCAGTACTTC.

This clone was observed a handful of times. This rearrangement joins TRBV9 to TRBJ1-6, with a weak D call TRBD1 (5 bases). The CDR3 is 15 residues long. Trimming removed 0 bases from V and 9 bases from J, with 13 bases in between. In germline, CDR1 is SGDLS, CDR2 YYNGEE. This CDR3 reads CASSVDGALGSPLHF. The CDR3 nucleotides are TGTGCCAGCAGCGTAGACGGGGCGCTGGGTTCACCCCTCCACTTT. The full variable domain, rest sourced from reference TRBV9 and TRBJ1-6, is DSGVTQTPKHLITATGQRVTLRCSPRSGDLSVYWYQQSLDQGLQFLIQYYNGEERAKGNILERFSAQQFPDLHSELNLSSLELGDSALYFCASSVDGALGSPLHFGNGTRLTVT.

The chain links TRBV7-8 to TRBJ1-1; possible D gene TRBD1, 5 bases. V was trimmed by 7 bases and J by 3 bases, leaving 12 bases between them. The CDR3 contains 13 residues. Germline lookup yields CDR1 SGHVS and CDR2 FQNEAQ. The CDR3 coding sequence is TGTGCCAGCAACCTACTCAGGGACACTGAAGCTTTCTTT. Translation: CASNLLRDTEAFF.

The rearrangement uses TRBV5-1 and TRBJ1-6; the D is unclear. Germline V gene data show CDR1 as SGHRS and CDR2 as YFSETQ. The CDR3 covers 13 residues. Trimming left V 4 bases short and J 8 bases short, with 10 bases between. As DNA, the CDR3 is TGCGCCAGCAGCGAACCCCTTGATTCACCCCTCCACTTT. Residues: CASSEPLDSPLHF.